The 32 T cell receptor beta chains listed next were all sequenced from one sample in a study of Graves' ophthalmopathy and Graves' hyperthyroidism. Investigators amplified TCR beta CDR3 regions from RNA transcripts. Scientists carried out first-round RT-PCR using HTBI primers and then a second-round multiplex PCR. TCRdb itself ran the multiplex PCR reads through MiXCR, one entry per CDR3 protein. This sample carries approximately 1.2 million distinct CDR3 sequences, 36% of them seen once, and the ten largest clones take 8.5% to 14%. Material: peripheral blood or thyroid tissue (not recorded which). Receptors originate from an adult man with Graves' hyperthyroidism.

Ten or more counts support this clonotype. The genes are TRBV29-1 and TRBJ2-7; D tentatively fits TRBD1 or TRBD2 (6 bases each). This CDR3 has 15 residues. Between the trimmed V and J ends, which lost 0 bases and 2 bases, there was a span of 14 bases. The germline CDR1 and CDR2 sequences are SQVTM and ANQGSEA. CDR3 in amino acids: CSVEERDKPTYEQYF. The CDR3 nucleotides read TGCAGCGTTGAAGAGCGGGACAAACCGACCTACGAGCAGTACTTC.

The rearrangement joins TRBV20-1 to TRBJ1-5; 7 bases map to TRBD1. V trimming: 6 bases; J trimming: 4 bases; junction bases outside the gene matches: 18. Germline V gives CDR1 DFQATT, CDR2 SNEGSKA (reference sequence). The CDR3 extends over 17 amino acids. DNA of the CDR3: TGCAGTGCCAACGCTCGGGGCAGGGGGGTAGGTAATCAGCCCCAGCATTTT. Its translation: CSANARGRGVGNQPQHF.

CDR3 protein: CASTGQVFSRELFF. In nucleotides, the CDR3 is TGTGCCAGTACGGGACAGGTTTTTTCGAGGGAGCTGTTTTTT. The chain carries TRBV19 and TRBJ2-2; 8 bases agree with TRBD1. The V and J ends lost 7 bases and 9 bases, in that order; junction bases with no gene match: 10. Germline CDR1 reads LNHDA; CDR2 reads SQIVND (reference sequence). The CDR3 length is 14 residues. Complete variable domain (other parts from reference TRBV19 and TRBJ2-2): DGGITQSPKYLFRKEGQNVTLSCEQNLNHDAMYWYRQDPGQGLRLIYYSQIVNDFQKGDIAEGYSVSREKKESFPLTVTSAQKNPTAFYLCASTGQVFSRELFFGEGSRLTVL.

This chain links TRBV9 with TRBJ2-7; 12 nucleotides match TRBD2. The CDR3 runs 15 residues. Trimming at V came to 4 bases and at J to 7 bases, leaving 9 bases not matched to a gene. Germline values: CDR1 SGDLS, CDR2 YYNGEE. The DNA of the CDR3 is TGTGCCAGCAGCTCGACTAGCGGGGGCACTGGAGAGCAGTACTTC. Translation: CASSSTSGGTGEQYF.

The chain recombines TRBV7-9 with TRBJ1-6; 8 nucleotides align to TRBD1. The J segment lost 8 bases and the V segment lost 3 bases, leaving 12 bases of the junction unmatched. CDR1 is SEHNR and CDR2 is FQNEAQ in the germline V gene (reference sequence). The CDR3 extends over 17 amino acids. This CDR3 is CASSLFGSGTGDSPLHF. The CDR3 nucleotides read TGTGCCAGCAGCTTGTTCGGGTCCGGGACAGGAGATTCACCCCTCCACTTT.

This chain joins TRBV15 and TRBJ1-4; D gene ambiguous. CDR3 length: 16 amino acids. V was clipped by 5 bases and J by 7 bases, with 20 bases between them. Germline assignment: CDR1 LNHNV and CDR2 YYDKDF (reference sequence). In DNA form, the CDR3 reads TGTGCCACCAGCCTTAGCCAAGGGCACGGCGGTGAAAAACTGTTTTTT. Protein sequence: CATSLSQGHGGEKLFF. The full variable domain, its missing parts supplied by reference TRBV15 and TRBJ1-4, is DAMVIQNPRYQVTQFGKPVTLSCSQTLNHNVMYWYQQKSSQAPKLLFHYYDKDFNNEADTPDNFQSRRPNTSFCFLDIRSPGLGDTAMYLCATSLSQGHGGEKLFFGSGTQLSVL.

This clonotype was counted many times. The chain uses TRBV14 and TRBJ2-2, with 7 bases matching TRBD1. CDR3 size: 16 residues. With 1 base clipped from V and 3 bases from J, the junction kept 5 bases outside the gene matches. The germline gives CDR1 SGHDN, CDR2 FVKESK. As DNA, the CDR3 is TGTGCCAGCAGCCAAGGAGGGGGCGGACACACCGGGGAGCTGTTTTTT. Translating gives CASSQGGGGHTGELFF.

This clonotype has a count of ten or more. This chain joins TRBV29-1 and TRBJ2-7; 13 nucleotides match TRBD2. The V segment lost 4 bases and the J segment 4 bases; nucleotides outside the gene matches: 1. CDR1 and CDR2 (germline): SQVTM, ANQGSEA. The CDR3 has 13 residues. CDR3 sequence (DNA): TGCAGCGTTGCGACTAGCGGGGGGTACGAGCAGTACTTC. Translation gives CSVATSGGYEQYF.

Note on this clonotype: An end of the junction differs from the germline gene, which may be a read error. V is TRBV10-2 and J is TRBJ1-5, with TRBD1 identical over 7 bases. The CDR3 sequence is 18 residues long. The germline V gene has CDR1 WSHSY and CDR2 SAAADI. CDR3 sequence: CASSFPIKDRDDNQPQHF. The CDR3 DNA sequence: TGTGCCAGCAGTTTCCCAATAAAAGACAGGGACGACAATCAGCCCCAGCATTTT.

This clonotype was seen a handful of times. The chain combines TRBV7-9 with TRBJ2-2, with a weak D call TRBD2 (7 bases). The CDR3 is 18 amino acids. Germline CDR1 reads SEHNR; CDR2 reads FQNEAQ (reference sequence). Trimming removed 5 bases at V and 6 bases at J, with 25 bases between. CDR3 nucleotides: TGTGCCAGCAGCGGAGAAAGGGGGGGCCTCGGAACGGCCGGGGAGCTGTTTTTT. Translated, it gives CASSGERGGLGTAGELFF.

Remarks on this clonotype: One end of the junction does not line up with germline, which may come from a read error. V usage is TRBV7-9 and J usage is TRBJ2-5, with D possibly TRBD2 on 5 matching bases. The CDR3 consists of 16 residues. Germline values: CDR1 SEHNR, CDR2 FQNEAQ (reference sequence). The CDR3 loop reads CASSTRSGNLQEAQYF. As DNA, the CDR3 is TGTGCCAGCAGTACCCGCTCCGGGAATCTCCAAGAGGCCCAGTACTTC.

The chain links TRBV12-3 or TRBV12-4 to TRBJ2-2, with unresolved D. The CDR3 loop spans 15 amino acids. V was clipped by 2 bases and J by 2 bases, with 9 bases between them. CDR3 in amino acids: CASSLRHLNTGELFF. The CDR3, as DNA: TGTGCCAGCAGTTTACGGCACCTTAACACCGGGGAGCTGTTTTTT.

Regarding this clonotype: A clone one base away is much larger, so this may be a read error. The chain links TRBV7-9 to TRBJ2-5; D might be TRBD1 (6 bases). This CDR3 spans 15 amino acids. Germline V lookup: CDR1 SEHNR, CDR2 FQNEAQ (reference sequence). The chain's CDR3 is CASSLGDTHQETRYF. The CDR3 coding sequence is TGTGCCAGCAGCTTAGGGGACACTCACCAAGAGACCCGGTACTTC.

The V call is TRBV20-1, the J call TRBJ2-7; TRBD2 agrees at 7 bases. With the DNA end fitting TRBJ2-1 better, the J assignment may be wrong. The germline CDR1 and CDR2 sequences are DFQATT and SNEGSKA (reference sequence). The CDR3 is 13 amino acids. The DNA for the CDR3 is TGCAGTGCTAGTATGCGGGAGCAGGGTGAGCAGTTCTTC. It encodes CSASMREQGEQFF.

Here the CDR3 DNA reads TGTGCCATCAGCGGGACAGGGACAGCGAGCACTGAAGCTTTCTTT. Amino acids: CAISGTGTASTEAFF. The V and J genes are TRBV10-3 and TRBJ1-1, with 9 nucleotides matching TRBD1. The CDR3 totals 15 residues. Looked up from germline, CDR1 is ENHRY and CDR2 is SYGVKD. J lost 4 bases, V lost 6 bases, and 9 bases had no gene match.

The J gene is TRBJ2-2, the V gene TRBV20-1; no definite D call. There are 14 residues in the CDR3. Trimming pared 1 base from V and 4 bases from J, leaving 10 bases between. In germline, CDR1 is DFQATT, CDR2 SNEGSKA (reference sequence). CDR3 in amino acids: CSARGLRSTGELFF. The DNA of the CDR3 is TGCAGTGCTAGAGGACTCAGATCCACCGGGGAGCTGTTTTTT.

Concerning this clonotype: Germline is not matched at one junction end, which may reflect a read error. This chain joins TRBV12-3 or TRBV12-4 and TRBJ1-6; D is ambiguous. The length of the CDR3 is 15 residues. CDR3 in DNA: TGTGCCAGCAGTGTAGGGATGATCGGATATTCACTCCTCCACTTT. Residues: CASSVGMIGYSLLHF.

The table lists this clonotype with a count of one. The chain joins TRBV7-9 to TRBJ2-2; D may be TRBD1 or TRBD2 (6 bases each). Germline V gene lookup returns CDR1 SEHNR and CDR2 FQNEAQ (reference sequence). This CDR3 is 15 amino acids long. Trimming left V 4 bases short and J 7 bases short, with 16 bases between. CDR3 region: CASSSHRAEGGELFF. The DNA of the CDR3 is TGTGCCAGCAGCTCCCACAGGGCGGAGGGCGGGGAGCTGTTTTTT.

This clonotype was recorded at least ten times. V gene TRBV20-1 combines with J gene TRBJ2-6; possible D gene TRBD1, 6 bases. V lost 6 bases and J 0 bases, leaving 21 bases between the germline ends. Looked up from germline, CDR1 is DFQATT and CDR2 is SNEGSKA (reference sequence). This CDR3 comprises 18 residues. As DNA, the CDR3 is TGCAGTGCCGTAGGGAGTGGGACAACCCGCTCTGGGGCCAACGTCCTGACTTTC. The encoded protein is CSAVGSGTTRSGANVLTF.

At least ten counts were recorded for this clonotype. The chain has TRBV29-1 and TRBJ1-2, with D perhaps TRBD1 (6 bases). CDR1 is SQVTM, CDR2 ANQGSEA, per germline. V was trimmed by 2 bases and J by 0 bases, leaving 16 bases between them. The CDR3 length is 16 residues. CDR3 bases: TGCAGCGTTGAACTTTCGGACAGTGAAGCTAACTATGGCTACACCTTC. Protein: CSVELSDSEANYGYTF.

As to this clonotype: With a much larger clone just one base away, this may be a read error. This chain joins TRBV20-1 and TRBJ2-7; no clear D gene. The germline V gene encodes CDR1 DFQATT and CDR2 SNEGSKA (reference sequence). The CDR3 runs 12 residues. DNA for the CDR3: TGCAGTGTTAGAGGTTTCGGGCCACTGGGGTACTTC. Amino acids: CSVRGFGPLGYF.

The V gene is TRBV25-1, the J gene TRBJ2-5; 12 bases line up with TRBD2. The germline CDR1 and CDR2 sequences are MGHDK and SYGVNS. After removal of 7 bases from V and 6 bases from J, the junction contained 12 bases not matched to a gene. CDR3 length: 16 residues. This CDR3 is CASTALASGGVKTQYF. The CDR3 coding sequence is TGTGCCAGCACTGCTTTGGCTAGCGGGGGGGTCAAGACCCAGTACTTC.

This clonotype showed up many times. The V gene is TRBV20-1, the J gene TRBJ1-6; D remains ambiguous. The ends were cut back, 6 bases at V and 7 bases at J, with 10 bases in the middle. This CDR3 has 12 residues. Germline assignment: CDR1 DFQATT and CDR2 SNEGSKA (reference sequence). CDR3 coding DNA: TGCAGTGCCGGCGGGCGGAATTCACCCCTCCACTTT. Its translation is CSAGGRNSPLHF.

In its sample, this clonotype was seen many times. The V call is TRBV29-1, the J call TRBJ2-7; maybe TRBD2 (7 bases). The CDR3 covers 14 residues. Per the germline V gene, CDR1 is SQVTM and CDR2 is ANQGSEA. The V and J ends lost 3 bases and 0 bases respectively, with 12 bases between them. As DNA, the CDR3 is TGCAGCGTTGAGCTAGGGGGGGTCTCCTACGAGCAGTACTTC. Encoded protein: CSVELGGVSYEQYF.

V gene TRBV5-5 combines with J gene TRBJ2-2, with D possibly matching TRBD1 (6 bases). Germline lookup yields CDR1 SGHKS and CDR2 YYEKEE (reference sequence). The CDR3 consists of 15 residues. The ends were cut back, 3 bases at V and 5 bases at J, with 14 bases in the middle. CDR3 nucleotides: TGTGCCAGCAGCTGGTGGGGGCAGGAAACCGGGGAGCTGTTTTTT. Its translation is CASSWWGQETGELFF.

In this sample, this clonotype turned up a few times. The V gene is TRBV20-1, the J gene TRBJ2-4, with D unclear. The CDR3 has 13 amino acids. Trimming removed 0 bases at V and 7 bases at J, with 10 bases between. In germline, CDR1 is DFQATT, CDR2 SNEGSKA (reference sequence). This CDR3 is CSAREGLINIQYF. The CDR3 nucleotides are TGCAGTGCTAGAGAAGGGTTGATCAACATTCAGTACTTC.

This clonotype was found many times. The rearrangement joins TRBV2 to TRBJ2-5; D may be TRBD2 (6 bases). Trimming removed 4 bases at V and 8 bases at J, with 17 bases between. CDR3 size: 14 residues. Germline assignment: CDR1 SNHLY and CDR2 FYNNEI. The CDR3: CASSGHASGRTQYF. CDR3 in DNA: TGTGCCAGCAGTGGGCACGCCTCCGGGAGAACCCAGTACTTC.

The CDR3 sequence: CASSPWRSDNSPLHF. CDR3 DNA sequence: TGTGCCAGCAGCCCCTGGCGGTCGGACAATTCACCCCTCCACTTT. The chain has TRBV5-8 and TRBJ1-6; D not certain. Germline V gene lookup returns CDR1 SGHTS and CDR2 YDEGEE. The V gene lost 4 bases and the J gene lost 7 bases, with 15 bases spanning the gap. The CDR3 runs to 15 residues.

This clonotype was observed at least ten times. The J gene is TRBJ1-2, the V gene TRBV4-2; D is ambiguous. This CDR3 contains 14 residues. Germline V lookup: CDR1 LGHNA, CDR2 YNFKEQ. Trimming pared 3 bases from V and 4 bases from J, leaving 12 bases between. This chain's CDR3 is CASSQGESGYGYTF. For the CDR3, the DNA is TGTGCCAGCAGCCAGGGCGAAAGTGGCTATGGCTACACCTTC.

A single count supports this clonotype. One end of the junction varies from germline; a read error may be responsible. The chain joins TRBV7-3 to TRBJ1-6, with TRBD1 matching over 10 bases. There are 14 residues in the CDR3. Germline CDR1 is SGHTA and CDR2 is FQGTGA. The CDR3 loop reads CASGPGQGYSPLRF. Here the CDR3 DNA reads TGTGCCAGCGGACCGGGACAGGGGTACTCACCCCTCCGCTTT.

As to this clonotype: This could be a read error, since a much larger clone is one nucleotide away. The conserved final phenylalanine or tryptophan is absent from the CDR3, which likely points to a read error. The rearrangement links TRBV19 to TRBJ1-1; TRBD1 is a possible D gene (5 bases). This CDR3 is built from 16 residues. Trimming shortened V by 7 bases and J by 1 base, and 19 bases separated the two germline ends. Germline CDR1 reads LNHDA; CDR2 reads SQIVND (reference sequence). The CDR3 is CASTEERGRPNTEAFL. For the CDR3, the DNA is TGTGCCAGTACCGAGGAACGGGGACGGCCGAACACTGAAGCTTTCCTT.

This clonotype has only a few counts. The rearrangement links TRBV9 to TRBJ2-2; D is unresolved. Deletions cut 2 bases from V and 0 bases from J, with 8 bases between. Per the germline V gene, CDR1 is SGDLS and CDR2 is YYNGEE. The CDR3 consists of 15 residues. The CDR3: CASSVSPTNTGELFF. Written as DNA, the CDR3 is TGTGCCAGCAGCGTTTCTCCAACGAACACCGGGGAGCTGTTTTTT.